Included here is one TCR beta chain sequence, with context. No cognate antigen has been identified for it. Within one base of it there is no much larger clone, and no base qualities were kept. These data come from a study of shared clonotypes between healthy human individuals (dated by TCRdb to about 2020). Background for the entire study: The cohort included a few men and a couple of women between 18 and 49 years of age. Each donor's leukapheresis produced roughly between roughly 0.85 and 10 billion PBMCs. To increase sequencing depth and limit assay-specific biases, TCR repertoire library preparation and sequencing were carried out by different laboratories using diverse techniques. Per donor, three plates each were used for CD4 naive and CD4 memory, two for CD8 naive, and one for CD8 memory. The study deeply sequenced blood TCR repertoires of about five healthy adults to estimate repertoire size and the extent of clonotype sharing between individuals. Overall study outcomes, separate from this receptor: The small number of donors limited the genetic and exposure-history diversity represented. Sharing across several donors was observed for around 5% of naive CD4, under 4% of naive CD8, roughly 2.4% of memory CD4, and about 0.38% of memory CD8 clonotypes. Rarefaction of sorted-subset datasets indicated incomplete sequencing despite the large sequencing depth. Larger estimated clonotype richness was generally found for naive subsets than for memory subsets. Higher generation probabilities were observed for clonotypes shared by all four sorted-subset donors than for non-shared clonotypes. Pairwise subsampling indicated that sequencing depth was expected to affect the degree of clonotype sharing among donors. Sampling was limited to blood, and TCR repertoires in tissue likely differ from TCR repertoires in blood.

TCR CDR3 regions were amplified from genomic DNA by multiplex PCR using the deep immunoSEQ assay. Extracted genomic DNA from each cell subset was distributed evenly across all wells of several immunoSEQ 96-well plates, and each plate was treated as a replicate. For sorted subsets, each replicate PCR was loaded with about 0.2 ug genomic DNA, equivalent to 30,000 or so T cell genomes. Purified libraries were quantified with a Qubit 3.0 fluorometer, sized on a Bioanalyzer 2100, and re-quantified with the KAPA Library Quantification kit. Every immunoSEQ 96-well plate was sequenced on a separate single-read 150-cycle Illumina NextSeq 550 flow cell. Under the source paper's analysis protocol: Because only junctional sequences without quality scores were contained in the immunoSEQ output, filtering matching that applied to full-length reads could not be performed. Sequences were annotated with PyIR, a Python wrapper for IgBLAST v1.9, and V/J genes and CDR3 were assigned using IMGT germline references. Reads with weak V/J assignments (E-value above 1e-6), missing CDR3, stop codons, out-of-frame junctions, or ambiguous translated residues were removed. V3J clonotypes were defined by identical inferred V gene, J gene, and CDR3 amino acid sequence. To compute the percentage overlap between repertoires, the number of shared unique clonotypes was divided by the size of the smaller repertoire. Three approaches were used to assess repertoire richness: RTK rarefaction, the Chao1 estimator, and Recon v2.1 estimates of unobserved clonotypes. For all TCRbeta clonotypes obtained by the gDNA method from a few donors, generation probabilities were computed with OLGA. TCRdb retrieved this table from immuneACCESS and kept in-frame rearrangements only. Not all clones are present; in checked studies, unresolved V genes account for under half, and no reason is known for the remainder. The DNA was the basis for D and trimming; V, J and clone size are from that table. The sample table records 950,000 to 1,200,000 clones; 60% to 80% of these occur just once. The ten most abundant clones make up roughly 0.9% of the sample.

The donors were healthy, HIV-negative adults who had no recently reported acute infections or vaccinations. All donors were Caucasian adults living in Nashville, Tennessee, USA. CD4+ T cells were enriched by magnetic negative selection; naive cells were then positively selected on CD45RA, and the negative fraction formed the memory subset. After blood collection by leukapheresis, PBMCs were isolated using Ficoll-Histopaque density gradient centrifugation and then cryopreserved in the vapor phase of liquid nitrogen. Purity and quantity of every magnetically sorted T cell population were checked by analytical flow cytometry. Genomic DNA was isolated from every sorted fraction and measured by UV absorbance on a Nanodrop 2000c. Taken from cysteine to phenylalanine, the CDR3 has 14 residues. Just CDR3 DNA is preserved here, 42 bases in frame from base 1. The germline V gene gives CDR1 as SQVTM and CDR2 as ANQGSEA. V has 7 bases trimmed and J has 1 base trimmed; junction bases matching no gene number 7.

This clonotype originated in a man aged 18 to 30 in good health. Some clones in this sample may be carry-over from other donors' samples. The sample was memory CD4+ T cells from PBMCs. The cell subset or site label on this specimen signifies: CD45RA-negative fraction. The sequence joins TRBV29-1 to TRBJ2-3; TRBD1 lines up with 8 middle nucleotides. At the DNA level, the sequence is TGCAGCGCCACGGCAGGGGGCGGCACAGATACGCAGTATTTT. This translates into CSATAGGGTDTQYF.